This TCR beta chain originates from a study of CD8+ T cells in alopecia areata (dated by TCRdb to 2016 to 2019). In terms of the full investigation: Treated patients were enrolled in an open-label pilot trial of oral tofacitinib at 5 to 10 mg twice daily for moderate-to-severe alopecia areata. Scalp tissue and sorted CD4+ and CD8+ peripheral blood T cells from patchy and totalis/universalis alopecia areata patients and from healthy controls were covered by human TCRbeta sequencing. TCRbeta CDR3 regions were amplified by immunoSEQ multiplex PCR using 35 Vbeta forward and 13 Jbeta reverse primers. The study used high-throughput TCRbeta sequencing to examine T cell clonal expansion in alopecia areata, in both the C3H/HeJ mouse model and human patients. Tofacitinib was given for 6 to 18 months, followed by 6 months of follow-up off drug to assess delayed response and recurrence. The RNA source kit depended on sample type: the PAXgene miRNA kit for fixed scalp, the miRNeasy kit for PBMCs, and the RNeasy kit for mouse skin. Clonality in the scalp was compared among normal scalp (n=4), patchy alopecia areata scalp (n=8), and alopecia totalis/universalis scalp (n=8). Biopsies were taken from tofacitinib-treated patients at baseline and at 4 and 24 weeks of treatment, and a later scalp biopsy was taken in several of the tofacitinib-treated patients.

Paper-wide results and their limitations: Lesional scalp, especially in alopecia totalis/universalis, showed higher clonality and more expanded CD8+ clones than normal scalp, suggesting antigenic drive. TCR sequences shared between patients were less clear than in mice, possibly partly because of HLA diversity in the patient population. Unlike mouse skin, where gammadelta T cells dominate, normal human skin contains resident alphabeta T cells that get sequenced too, which complicates analysis of the scalp TCR repertoire.

The junction shows trimming of 5 bases on V and 4 bases on J, plus 7 bases between the germline ends. The CDR3 runs 12 residues from the cysteine to the phenylalanine. Only CDR3 DNA remains: 36 bases, in frame from the first base. Based on the germline V gene, the CDR1 and CDR2 sequences are SGHRS and YFSETQ. Interpreted using the paper, the time point label stands for: baseline before oral tofacitinib. From alopecia areata patients, peripheral blood was collected along with lesional scalp punch biopsies. Human scalp biopsies were immediately fixed in PAXgene tissue containers. Library creation used the immunoSEQ multiplex PCR assay. RNA was extracted from all samples and reverse transcribed into cDNA as template for TCR sequencing. First-strand cDNA was synthesized with SuperScript III using a 2:1 mix of oligo-dT and random hexamers. A synthetic immune receptor repertoire was used to assess amplification bias, and residual bias was removed computationally. For the original study's pipeline: Raw reads were preprocessed for error removal, and CDR3 was defined according to IMGT conventions as running from the conserved cysteine to phenylalanine. To get clonality, Shannon entropy was normalized by log2 of the number of productive unique TCRs and the result was subtracted from 1. Whether scalp clones were CD4 or CD8 was inferred by matching scalp TCRbeta sequences against CD4 and CD8 repertoires sorted from blood. The table was pulled from immuneACCESS by TCRdb, which kept in-frame rearrangements only. Such tables lose some clones; where checked, under half of the loss comes from unresolved V genes, and the rest has no known cause. Clone size and V and J calls were adopted from that table, with D and trimming inferred from the DNA. The sample yields more than 10,000 clones; approximately 60% were counted once. The ten largest clones take up under 9.5% of the sample.

Concerning this clone: Its binding antigen is unknown. Base quality data are lacking; no much larger clone is found one base away.

Sample: skin, taken at week 0. The rearranged chain carries TRBV5-1 and TRBJ2-1; a confident D gene designation cannot be given. This clonotype originated in a human donor with alopecia areata. The bases are TGCGCCAGCAGACTTACTTACAATGAGCAGTTCTTC. Its protein product is CASRLTYNEQFF.